This TCR beta chain was recovered during a study of neoadjuvant anti-PD-1 for oral cavity cancer. The sample's time point: after neoadjuvant nivolumab, at surgical resection. Findings and limits, study-wide: Non-responders to neoadjuvant nivolumab had significantly more clonal PBMC T cells than responders. With a few patients per group, TCR findings need larger cohorts. Pretreatment Treg/Th17 ratio correlated inversely with post-treatment tumor clonality.

Only in-frame clones appear in the TCRdb table, and some are missing; sequencing was by immunoSEQ multiplex PCR. The data contain about 42,000 clones, 77% of them singletons. Of note for this clone: Its antigen is still unknown.

The germline V gene encodes CDR1 LNHDA and CDR2 SQIVND (reference sequence). This CDR3 contains 16 residues. The J segment lost 0 bases and the V segment lost 7 bases, leaving 9 bases of the junction unmatched. The V and J genes are TRBV19 and TRBJ1-5, with 7 bases that match TRBD1. This TCR was recovered from a person aged 40 to 85 with oral cavity squamous cell carcinoma. Sequences were derived from PBMCs, sampled after nivolumab (anti-PD-1) treatment. CDR3 amino acids: CASNPRGDYSNQPQHF. As DNA, the CDR3 is TGTGCCAGTAACCCCAGGGGGGATTATAGCAATCAGCCCCAGCATTTT.